This TCR beta chain was found in a study of regulatory T cells in long-lasting Graves disease. This clonotype was recorded at least ten times. The V end was cut by 1 base, the J end by 0 bases, with 13 bases between. CDR1 SGHAT and CDR2 FQNNGV come from the germline V gene. This CDR3 contains 16 residues. The TCR beta library used iRepertoire HTBI primers with Arm-PCR amplification of CDR3. TCRdb reprocessed the multiplex PCR reads via MiXCR and lists one record per CDR3 protein. Here the sample spans about 620,000 distinct CDR3 sequences, 15% to 20% being singletons. Time point given: newly diagnosed GD, antithyroid drugs for less than 3 months. PBMCs provided the RNA from which the TCR library was made. Patients came through an endocrinology department, and that department was in Xi'an, China. The sample was also linked to a second study, of T cells in Graves' hyperthyroidism and ophthalmopathy. That report adds: Researchers defined stable Graves' hyperthyroidism as no ophthalmopathy progression within 18 months. Most thyroid clonotypes that were expanded above 0.001 also turned up in blood. Separation of ophthalmopathy from stable hyperthyroidism was achieved by a 13 V-J model.

This TCR was sampled from a woman aged 25 to 39 with Graves disease. This chain connects TRBV11-2 to TRBJ2-7, with D possibly being TRBD1 (5 bases). The sequencing here drew on peripheral blood mononuclear cells (PBMCs), taken at new diagnosis, from a patient treated with antithyroid drugs. This CDR3 reads CASSLVGKGNSYEQYF. CDR3 bases: TGTGCCAGCAGCTTAGTGGGGAAGGGGAACTCCTACGAGCAGTACTTC. The entire variable domain, with the rest obtained from reference TRBV11-2 and TRBJ2-7, is as follows: EAGVAQSPRYKIIEKRQSVAFWCNPISGHATLYWYQQILGQGPKLLIQFQNNGVVDDSQLPKDRFSAERLKGVDSTLKIQPAKLEDSAVYLCASSLVGKGNSYEQYFGPGTRLTVT.